This TCR beta chain was recorded in a study of blood T cell repertoires in COVID-19 (dated by TCRdb to between 2020 and 2021). Regarding the study in general: Collaborator samples came from the United States, Italy and Spain and covered acute and convalescent phases of COVID-19. The repertoires were released in a freely available public database intended as a resource for research on the immune response to SARS-CoV-2. Where available, HLA class I and class II types were taken from metadata supplied by the sample provider and were not determined by assay-based typing. Subjects who had been exposed to COVID-19, were actively infected with it, or had recovered from it provided the deeply sampled blood TCRbeta repertoires that made up the dataset. The prospective study material was composed of cDNA or gDNA derived from T cells, B-cell-depleted T cells, or PBMCs. A de-identified subject ID, COVID-19 status, age in years and sex were almost always included in the sample metadata. Samples were obtained from the ongoing ImmuneRACE study (first 160 participants) and from 1,200 or so subjects provided by 6 global collaborators. Study-wide findings and limitations: Clinical and demographic metadata were provided uncurated, with the amount varying by source and participant.

TCRbeta CDR3 regions were amplified from genomic DNA using the immunoSEQ Assay, a bias-controlled multiplex PCR. The original pipeline was this. Within the assay, amplification of reference gene primers was used to estimate how many nucleated cells each sample contained. To quantify the absolute abundance of each unique TCRbeta CDR3 rearrangement, sequence reads were collapsed and filtered. Productive Simpson clonality was computed per sample as the square root of Simpson's diversity index over productive rearrangements. The source is immuneACCESS, and TCRdb retained only in-frame sequences with V and J called. Part of the clones is not carried over; for the studies checked, unresolved V genes explain less than half of this, and the remainder is unexplained. Clonal size and the V and J genes are those of that table, whereas D and trimming came from the DNA. The sample records 300,000 to 400,000 clones, roughly 89% of which are singletons. The ten top clones hold about 3.5% of the sample.

Turning to this clone: No antigen is known for it. Per-base qualities were not stored, and no clone one base away is much larger.

The germline V gene encodes CDR1 SGHRS and CDR2 YFSETQ. Trimming at the junction amounts to 4 bases on V and 2 bases on J, and the germline ends lie 8 bases apart. The CDR3 covers 13 residues, taking in both the cysteine and the phenylalanine. The sequence is cut down to CDR3 DNA, 39 bases in frame from base 1. Another Seattle source contributed samples from volunteer blood donors who had recovered from COVID-19. The collaborating institutions used their own protocols to collect whole blood in K2EDTA tubes. Collaborator samples were shipped for TCRbeta analysis as frozen whole blood, isolated PBMCs, or DNA extracted from either sample type.

Sequences were obtained from peripheral blood. The sequence derives from a woman between 18 and 29 years old who had recovered from COVID-19. The rearrangement joined TRBV5-1 to TRBJ2-3; the D gene lacks a confident call. The CDR3 in this case is CASSPLSTDTQYF. Here is the DNA: TGCGCCAGCAGCCCGTTATCCACAGATACGCAGTATTTT.